A selection of T cell receptor beta chains follows, all from one sample in a study of T cells in Graves' hyperthyroidism and ophthalmopathy. From the multiplex PCR reads, TCRdb called clonotypes with MiXCR, one entry per CDR3 protein. The sample lists roughly 380,000 distinct CDR3 sequences; roughly an eighth were seen once. The sequencing sample was made of blood. The receptors were gathered from a woman aged 18-29 years with Graves' hyperthyroidism. Both conserved end residues are trimmed from each CDR3. Where a row states a size, it is once, few, many or the class of an expanded clone; other rows omit it.

>TRBJ2-3|11|-|TRBV6-5
ASSYPGADTQY
>TRBJ2-3|13|many|TRBV7-9
ASSLATGGLDTQY
>TRBJ1-1|12|-|TRBV4-3
ASSQADRATEAF
>TRBJ2-6|14|many|TRBV6-2/TRBV6-3
ATNSGTGSGANVLT
>TRBJ2-1|13|many|TRBV12-3/TRBV12-4
ASSRPTSGREEQF
>TRBJ1-2|11|many|TRBV28
ASRDSTNYGYT
>TRBJ1-2|9|-|TRBV29-1
SASEGLGYT
>TRBJ1-2|12|many|TRBV18
ASSLEGASYGYT
>TRBJ1-1|11|many|TRBV7-2
ASSLDMGTEAF
>TRBJ2-7|11|many|TRBV5-1
ASRGDRGHEQY
>TRBJ2-1|13|few|TRBV2
ASRELAGVSGEQF
>TRBJ1-2|11|-|TRBV5-6
ASSLDRGGGYT
>TRBJ2-7|14|-|TRBV5-5
ASSLEPGTGDNEQY
>TRBJ2-5|11|many|TRBV6-6
ASSYSSGETQY
>TRBJ1-2|11|-|TRBV29-1
SVGGTGVYGYT
>TRBJ2-7|13|few|TRBV27
ASRNRRGLKDEQY
>TRBJ2-3|13|many|TRBV7-9
ASSLGDTYTDTQY
>TRBJ1-5|11|many|TRBV12-3/TRBV12-4
ASSLAVGAEKH
>TRBJ1-4|14|few|TRBV4-3
ASSQLGGGRREKLF
>TRBJ1-1|9|few|TRBV29-1
SVQLVAEAF
>TRBJ2-7|14|many|TRBV11-2
ASSYPGTSGTYEQY
>TRBJ2-2|14|few|TRBV13
ASSLLFGFNTGELF
>TRBJ1-5|13|few|TRBV27
ASRTSGRGNQPQH
>TRBJ1-3|13|-|TRBV5-1
ASSQQGGSGNTIY
>TRBJ2-1|13|-|TRBV4-2
ASRGGLAGGNEQF
>TRBJ2-3|11|many|TRBV20-1
SARTSGEDTQY
>TRBJ2-3|10|many|TRBV6-5
ASSYGTDTQY
>TRBJ2-1|11|many|TRBV7-8
ASSFNSYNEQF
>TRBJ2-3|17|-|TRBV5-1
ASSPSGTSGRSGGDTQY
>TRBJ2-5|11|-|TRBV11-2
ASSAVTSGTQY
>TRBJ2-2|10|-|TRBV15
ATSRLAGELF
>TRBJ1-1|14|many|TRBV28
ASSAMAGAGSTEAF
>TRBJ2-6|14|few|TRBV5-8
ASSPQGALGANVLT
>TRBJ2-1|12|many|TRBV3-1
ASSQDTYYNEQF
>TRBJ1-5|13|many|TRBV30
AWGPGQAANQPQH
>TRBJ2-4|10|many|TRBV5-1
ASSSVTGTQY
>TRBJ1-5|16|once|TRBV6-5
ASSYDQGQGLSDQPQH
>TRBJ2-2|18|few|TRBV6-2/TRBV6-3
ASSCSTSGRGSGNTGELF
>TRBJ2-7|13|-|TRBV6-5
ASSSRRGGAYEQY
>TRBJ2-1|12|many|TRBV7-2
ASSPWDRGSEQF
>TRBJ2-7|10|many|TRBV29-1
SVVTNSYEQY
>TRBJ1-5|11|-|TRBV10-3
AIGQSSNQPQH
>TRBJ1-4|14|-|TRBV9
ASSTETSATNEKLF
>TRBJ2-1|13|many|TRBV27
ASSLYGSNYNEQF
>TRBJ1-2|11|-|TRBV7-2
ASSARGSYGYT
>TRBJ2-7|12|few|TRBV29-1
SVGPLAGAYEQY
>TRBJ2-3|15|-|TRBV24-1
ATSDPTTSGSTDTQY
>TRBJ1-1|14|many|TRBV7-6
ASSFERSPGSTEAF
>TRBJ2-7|12|few|TRBV19
ASSWRDNPYEQY
>TRBJ1-5|12|many|TRBV20-1
SAIQANAGQPQH
>TRBJ2-1|12|many|TRBV30
AWSGPNSYNEQF
>TRBJ1-5|14|many|TRBV6-1
ASSASSGSSNQPQH
>TRBJ1-1|11|many|TRBV6-5
ASSYSRDTEAF
>TRBJ1-2|12|few|TRBV7-9
ASSLGEDTYGYT
>TRBJ1-1|12|-|TRBV5-1
ASSLQGEGTEAF
>TRBJ2-1|14|many|TRBV28
ASSLMGGRAYNEQF
>TRBJ1-2|15|few|TRBV7-2
ASSLVRGHTGGGGYT
>TRBJ2-5|13|-|TRBV5-1
ASRYLPAGAWTQY
>TRBJ2-1|12|many|TRBV28
ASSLQGAYNEQF
>TRBJ2-5|13|many|TRBV6-1
ASREHGQGQETQY